This T cell receptor beta chain was sequenced during a study of T cell repertoires in cytomegalovirus infection. Overall study context: Evidence of both CMV infection and a matching HLA type came from public TCR beta signatures. Study-wide results and caveats: Cumulative public TCR beta family frequency identified CMV carriers with the relevant HLA. HLA-C-restricted CMV clonotypes gave the most frequent clonotype in two of eight donors.

Regarding this clonotype: Its antigen is undetermined.

V shed 5 bases and J shed 3 bases, with 10 bases lying between them. Looked up from germline, CDR1 is MDHEN and CDR2 is SYDVKM. The CDR3 totals 14 residues. Via MiXCR, TCRdb re-called the reads, giving one row per CDR3 protein. The table lists 350,000 to 500,000 distinct CDR3 sequences, about a third of them singletons. This rearrangement joins TRBV28 to TRBJ2-2; D is uncertain. Sequencing used PBMCs. This receptor was identified in a human donor in good health (CMV status not recorded). Some clones in this sample may be carry-over from other donors' samples. CDR3 sequence: CASSVDRYTGELFF. The CDR3 DNA reads as TGTGCCAGCAGTGTCGACCGGTACACCGGGGAGCTGTTTTTT.